This T cell receptor (beta chain) was observed in a study of cytomegalovirus exposure and HLA in healthy donors (dated by TCRdb to about 2017). Describing the broader study: In an earlier analysis of roughly 500 of the donors, 276 Gb of sequence data and 90 million to 120 million unique TCR beta sequences from roughly 180 million T cells were reported. Roughly 300 gigabases of sequencing data and around 88 million unique TCR sequences made up an early release that covered over 550 HLA-typed donors. Of the approximately 400 genotyped donors, 70% to 90% were placed in the genetic ancestry cluster associated with self-reported Caucasian donors. The aim of the study was to test whether cataloging public T cell receptors could identify signatures of past pathogen exposure. The study used immunosequencing to profile the T cell repertoires of 670 or so subjects and linked those repertoires to cytomegalovirus serostatus. Along with the roughly 700-subject first cohort, a separate validation cohort of over 90 different subjects was used. The study combined high-throughput TCR immunosequencing, statistical association of individual TCRs with disease status, and machine learning to predict cytomegalovirus infection status. A later analysis re-analyzed previously published TCR beta repertoires from 550 to 700 donors and added high-resolution HLA genotyping to study TCR occurrence patterns. Rather than drawing on any new phenotypic data, the later analysis identified candidate immune exposures from TCR beta sequences and the way those sequences occurred across donors. An earlier analysis of approximately 630 of the donors applied high-throughput TCR beta sequencing to assess whether each TCR beta V gene segment acted as functional or pseudogenic. Donor age, sex, ethnicity and CMV serostatus were compiled together with the repertoire data. In a later genetic analysis, genome-wide SNP genotypes for about 55% of the roughly 670 donors were used, and that subset was treated as a discovery cohort. All discovery cohort repertoires had been generated on a single sequencing platform. HLA typing covered class I and class II loci at four-digit resolution. The number of donors typed differed by locus, with about 629-640 for A, B, C, DRB1 and DQB1, approximately 500 for DQA1, approximately 580 for DPA1, and around 460 for DPB1. Several DR-DQ haplotypes were handled as single units for association and clustering, since linkage in the cohort was strong. On average, roughly 240,000 unique TCR beta nucleotide sequences were sequenced per donor among some 420 genotyped donors of the cohort, with roughly 19% of those sequences being non-productive. The study at large found these results: A further reported finding was that TCR beta sequences accurately predicted the HLA-A and HLA-B alleles for most subjects in the first cohort. In a later analysis, HLA-associated TCR beta chains showed more clonal expansion and lower generation probabilities than non-associated chains that were equally common. Correlated functional status among segregating V segments might reflect linkage disequilibrium, but an unknown experimental factor could not be ruled out. A cluster of highly shared sequence variants was judged likely to be a technical artifact of the sequencing pipeline. Several of the top co-occurrence clusters appeared to be linked to parvovirus B19, influenza, CMV and Epstein-Barr virus, according to a later analysis. A later genetic analysis reported fewer N-insertions in productive TCRs among donors in an Asian-associated ancestry cluster than the approximately 670-donor mean. An earlier analysis of around 540 of the donors showed that most TCR beta V segments appeared in productive rearrangements either about 90% or about 30% of the time, which broadly matched IMGT annotations. A later analysis found that TCR association rates varied across HLA loci, with DRB1 alleles showing the most associated TCRs and HLA-C alleles the fewest. In a later analysis, most CMV-associated TCR beta chains were found to appear HLA-restricted, with HLA associations seemingly driven largely by CMV exposure. The authors suggested that the approach could potentially be generalized to other disease states and immunological phenotypes. A total of some 180 TCR beta chains were listed by the study as associated with cytomegalovirus. An association between a missense DCLRE1C variant and V-gene and J-gene trimming of TCR beta chains was found in a later genetic analysis and replicated in an independent cohort. Strong co-occurrence of HLA alleles, especially DR and DQ, made assigning TCR associations to individual alleles difficult. Most TCR sequences were seen in very few donors, while some public TCRs were found in many individuals. The classifier was reported to diagnose cytomegalovirus status with high specificity and sensitivity in both the original cohort and the validation cohort. HLA typing was unavailable for some donors at each locus, so association tests used only the typed subset. In vitro tests confirmed that three of the cytomegalovirus-associated TCR beta chains recognize cytomegalovirus antigens. Only TCR beta chains were sequenced in this cohort, and the absence of alpha or paired-chain data limited detectable features. Immune exposure information for the cohort was limited to CMV serostatus. Because counts were too low, about 18 rarely observed V segments, including chromosome 9 orphons, were excluded from the earlier analysis of fewer than 650 of the donors. Sequencing depth was assumed to be roughly uniform across donors in the presence/absence analyses, though that assumption may not hold. Specific HLA alleles were associated with 15,000 to 20,000 TCR beta sequences at a false discovery rate of 0.05 in a later analysis.

Library generation was performed with the immunoSEQ multiplex PCR assay. For the multiplex PCR, a mixture combining 60 forward primers for TCR Vbeta segments and 13 reverse primers for TCR Jbeta segments was used. The CDR3 region of rearranged TCR beta genes was amplified from genomic DNA by a multiplex PCR assay. On the Illumina HiSeq System, the amplified TCR beta libraries were sequenced as 87-base-pair reads. The source study handled its data this way. In a later analysis, 80 million or so unique TCR beta chains were counted across the 500 to 850 repertoires, and roughly 9.9 million of these chains were shared by at least two donors. To remove PCR and sequencing errors, raw reads were error-corrected and collapsed into unique sequences using a nearest-neighbor algorithm that merged closely related sequences. V, D and J gene segments were assigned by aligning CDR3 sequences to IMGT reference sequences. Each retained sequence needed at least a six-nucleotide match to both a V gene segment and a J gene segment. A rearrangement was called productive if the CDR3 had no stop codons and remained in frame with V and J, and every other rearrangement was called non-productive. CDR3 was defined according to IMGT convention as the region running from the second conserved V-encoded cysteine to the conserved J-encoded phenylalanine. Sequences without an unambiguous match to a single V gene segment were excluded from the earlier analysis of about 630 of the donors. In an earlier analysis of several hundred of the donors, V segments were called functional above 56.7% productive rearrangements and were called segregating when the between-donor standard deviation exceeded 5%. A statistical classification framework was developed to diagnose cytomegalovirus status using the catalog of TCR beta chain sequences. A later analysis assigned V and J genes by comparing TCR nucleotide sequences with IMGT/GENE-DB human TR gene sequences. The TCRdist pipeline was used in a later analysis to assign CDR3 sequences and most-parsimonious VDJ recombination scenarios. In a later analysis, every TCR beta chain was defined by the combination of its CDR3 amino acid sequence and its V-gene family, and reads without a unique V-gene family were dropped. To address suspected cross-contamination and a sequencing artifact, a later analysis removed under 600 highly shared, low-generation-probability nucleotide sequences. For each public chain, a later analysis derived a clonal expansion index from normalized ranks of inferred template counts within each repertoire. In a later analysis, generation probabilities were computed using a VDJ recombination model fitted to out-of-frame rearrangements, and the results were checked against IGoR. A later analysis scored TCR-TCR, TCR-HLA and TCR-CMV co-occurrence with hypergeometric tests, applying a repertoire-size bias correction to TCR pairs. False discovery rates were estimated in a later analysis by permuting HLA or CMV assignments 20 times. In a later analysis, co-occurring TCRs were grouped using DBSCAN, with TCRdist sequence similarity added in when clustering inside HLA-allele-positive subsets. Co-occurrence clustering excluded repertoires with fewer than 30,000 or more than 120,000 public chains, plus five with anomalous nucleotide sharing. The immuneACCESS repertoire file appears here via TCRdb, limited to in-frame rearrangements. These files lack a portion of the clones; in checked studies, under half of the deficit traces to unresolved V genes, and the cause of the others is not known. The DNA was the basis for D and trimming; V, J and clone size are from that table. The sample's table lists a count of under 65,000 clones. Jointly, the top ten make up approximately 7% of the sample.

In total, 600 or so healthy bone marrow donors made up the cohort. At the time of sampling, every cohort member was nominally healthy, though immune exposures that went unrecorded were likely present. The donor was CMV seronegative and was included in the group of a few hundred seronegative cohort members. Each donor provided a peripheral blood sample, and peripheral blood mononuclear cells were used for TCR beta sequencing. The Qiagen DNeasy Blood Extraction Kit was used to extract genomic DNA from the blood cell samples. Comment on this clone: Its antigen specificity is not known.

The sequence was collected from a middle-aged woman in good health and CMV-seronegative. Sequenced: PBMCs.

The CDR3 amino acid sequence is: CASRKERGREYF. The bases are TGTGCCAGCAGAAAAGAGCGGGGAAGGGAGTACTTC. Recombination joined TRBV27 with TRBJ2-7, with 7 junctional bases fitting TRBD2. V loses 6 bases at its end and J loses 11 bases; junction bases beyond the gene matches: 10. Including the terminal cysteine and phenylalanine, the CDR3 comprises 12 residues. Just CDR3 DNA is preserved here, 36 bases in frame from base 1. CDR1 and CDR2, per the germline V gene (reference sequence), are MNHEY and SMNVEV.